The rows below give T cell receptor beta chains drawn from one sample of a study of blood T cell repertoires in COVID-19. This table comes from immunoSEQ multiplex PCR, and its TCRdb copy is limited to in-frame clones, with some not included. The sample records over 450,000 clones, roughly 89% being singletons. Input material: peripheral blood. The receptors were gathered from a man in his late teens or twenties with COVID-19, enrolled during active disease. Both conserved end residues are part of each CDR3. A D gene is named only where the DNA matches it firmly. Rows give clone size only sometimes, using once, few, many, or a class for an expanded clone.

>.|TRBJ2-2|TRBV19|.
TGTGCCAGTAGTATTGGTAGCCCGAACACCGGGGAGCTGTTTTTT
CASSIGSPNTGELFF
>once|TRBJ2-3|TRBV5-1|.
TGCGCCAGCAGCTTTGGCGGAGGCACAGATACGCAGTATTTT
CASSFGGGTDTQYF
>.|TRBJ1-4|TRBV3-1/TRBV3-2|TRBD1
TGTGCCAGCAGTCCGCCGGGACAGATTAATGAAAAACTGTTTTTT
CASSPPGQINEKLFF
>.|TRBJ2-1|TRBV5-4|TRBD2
TGTGCCAGCAGCGAAAAGGTAGCGGGAGATCATGAGCAGTTCTTC
CASSEKVAGDHEQFF
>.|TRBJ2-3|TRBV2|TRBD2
TGTGCCAGCAGAGGGGCAAGCGGGGGGCCCACAGATACGCAGTATTTT
CASRGASGGPTDTQYF
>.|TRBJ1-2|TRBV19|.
TGTGCCAGTAGTTCCAGAGAGGTGGGTGGCTACACCTTC
CASSSREVGGYTF
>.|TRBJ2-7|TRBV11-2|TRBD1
TGTGCCAGCAGCCACGGGACAGCGAACTACGAGCAGTACTTC
CASSHGTANYEQYF
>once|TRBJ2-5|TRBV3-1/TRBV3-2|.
TGTGCCAGCAGCCGATCCGAGGGGACCCAGTACTTC
CASSRSEGTQYF
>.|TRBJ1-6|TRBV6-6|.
TGTGCCAGCAGACGACAGAATTCACCCCTCCACTTT
CASRRQNSPLHF
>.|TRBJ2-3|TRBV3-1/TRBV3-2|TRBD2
TGTGCCAGCAGCTTCGGAGCGGGAGGCGCAGATACGCAGTATTTT
CASSFGAGGADTQYF